This is a list of T cell receptor beta chains from one sample in a study of blood T cell repertoires in COVID-19. Assay used: immunoSEQ multiplex PCR; TCRdb lists only in-frame clones, some missing. The table includes 140,000 or so clones, roughly 82% detected once. Sequencing was carried out using peripheral blood. These receptors originate from a man between 60 and 70 years old with active or convalescent COVID-19. Each CDR3 is given with its conserved first and last residue. The D gene is left open where the match is weak. Size is omitted from some rows. Given values are once, few, many or a class for expanded clones.

TRBJ2-5	NA	NA	TRBV7-9	CASTYTGWQGETQYF	TGTGCCAGCACCTATACAGGGTGGCAGGGGGAGACCCAGTACTTC
TRBJ1-3	NA	NA	TRBV27	CASSLSSGVTGNTIYF	TGTGCCAGCAGTTTATCTTCAGGGGTGACTGGAAACACCATATATTTT
TRBJ2-1	TRBD2	NA	TRBV18	CASSPGLAPYNEQFF	TGTGCCAGCTCACCCGGACTAGCACCCTACAATGAGCAGTTCTTC
TRBJ1-1	NA	NA	TRBV6-2/TRBV6-3	CASSYQTANTEAFF	TGTGCCAGCAGTTACCAGACAGCGAACACTGAAGCTTTCTTT
TRBJ2-1	NA	NA	TRBV10-1	CASSESKRTYHNEQFF	TGCGCCAGCAGTGAGTCGAAGCGGACTTACCACAATGAGCAGTTCTTC
TRBJ2-1	NA	NA	TRBV11-2	CASSLDLSGYNEQFF	TGTGCCAGCAGCTTAGATCTTAGCGGATACAATGAGCAGTTCTTC
TRBJ1-1	TRBD1	once	TRBV18	CASSPPPGQGNTEAFF	TGTGCCAGCTCACCACCACCCGGACAGGGGAACACTGAAGCTTTCTTT
TRBJ2-5	TRBD2	NA	TRBV19	CASSIGLAGAGETQYF	TGTGCCAGTAGTATAGGACTAGCGGGAGCGGGTGAGACCCAGTACTTC
TRBJ1-2	TRBD1	NA	TRBV19	CASRNLDRADGYTF	TGTGCCAGTCGGAACCTCGACAGGGCTGACGGCTACACCTTC
TRBJ1-5	TRBD1	NA	TRBV24-1	CATSDHTGGRQPQHF	TGTGCCACCAGTGATCATACAGGGGGCCGTCAGCCCCAGCATTTT
TRBJ1-2	TRBD1	NA	TRBV30	CAWSTFNRGFFYGYTF	TGTGCCTGGAGCACTTTTAACAGGGGGTTCTTCTATGGCTACACCTTC
TRBJ1-5	NA	NA	TRBV19	CASTLERGNNQPQHF	TGTGCCAGTACCCTGGAGAGGGGGAACAATCAGCCCCAGCATTTT
TRBJ1-5	TRBD1	NA	TRBV29-1	CSVGTGGDQPQHF	TGCAGCGTCGGGACAGGGGGCGATCAGCCCCAGCATTTT
TRBJ1-3	NA	NA	TRBV28	CASTREFGNTIYF	TGTGCCAGCACGAGGGAATTTGGAAACACCATATATTTT
TRBJ2-1	NA	once	TRBV6-5	CASSYGGAGSYNEQFF	TGTGCCAGCAGTTACGGCGGGGCCGGCTCCTACAATGAGCAGTTCTTC
TRBJ1-4	TRBD1	NA	TRBV7-2	CASSLTGTGAEKLFF	TGTGCCAGCAGCTTAACCGGGACAGGGGCTGAAAAACTGTTTTTT
TRBJ2-2	NA	NA	TRBV4-3	CASSQDRDWANTGELFF	TGCGCCAGCAGCCAAGATAGGGACTGGGCGAACACCGGGGAGCTGTTTTTT
TRBJ2-1	NA	NA	TRBV9	CASSARDTSYNEQFF	TGTGCCAGCAGCGCCCGGGACACCTCCTACAATGAGCAGTTCTTC
TRBJ2-5	NA	NA	TRBV11-2	CASRTGVQETQYF	TGTGCCAGCAGGACTGGAGTGCAAGAGACCCAGTACTTC
TRBJ2-3	TRBD2	NA	TRBV6-2/TRBV6-3	CASSYRGTSGRTDTQYF	TGTGCCAGCAGTTACCGCGGGACTAGCGGGAGGACAGATACGCAGTATTTT
TRBJ2-3	NA	NA	TRBV7-2	CASRRTLPRTDTQYF	TGTGCCAGCCGGCGAACGTTACCCAGGACAGATACGCAGTATTTT
TRBJ1-3	NA	NA	TRBV3-1/TRBV3-2	CASSQVGAGNTIYF	TGTGCCAGCAGCCAAGTGGGGGCCGGAAACACCATATATTTT
TRBJ2-1	NA	NA	TRBV18	CASSPTVYNEQFF	TGTGCCAGCTCACCAACAGTCTACAATGAGCAGTTCTTC
TRBJ2-1	TRBD2	NA	TRBV9	CASSVAAGGTAGEQFF	TGTGCCAGCAGCGTAGCCGCGGGAGGGACGGCGGGTGAGCAGTTCTTC
TRBJ1-1	NA	NA	TRBV6-6	CASSYYRENEAFF	TGTGCCAGCAGTTACTACAGGGAGAATGAAGCTTTCTTT
TRBJ2-7	NA	NA	TRBV14	CASSQEGRGVEQYF	TGTGCCAGCAGCCAAGAAGGCAGGGGCGTCGAGCAGTACTTC
TRBJ1-4	TRBD1	NA	TRBV24-1	CATSDRGTGGDEKLFF	TGTGCCACCAGTGATCGCGGGACAGGGGGAGATGAAAAACTGTTTTTT
TRBJ1-1	NA	few	TRBV28	CASSLPGARNTEAFF	TGTGCCAGCAGTTTACCAGGGGCCCGGAACACTGAAGCTTTCTTT
TRBJ1-1	NA	NA	TRBV19	CASSKSREGRTEAFF	TGTGCCAGTAGTAAGTCACGTGAGGGTCGGACTGAAGCTTTCTTT
TRBJ1-1	NA	NA	TRBV2	CASRRDNTEAFF	TGTGCCAGCAGGAGGGATAATACTGAAGCTTTCTTT